The 2 T cell receptor beta chains presented below share a single source sample, sequenced in a study of vaccination effects on CD4 cells after COVID-19. The ViraFEST assay expanded antigen-specific CD4+ T cells with viral peptide pools before sequencing. An approximately ten-day culture period preceded the isolation of CD4+ T cells. Nucleocapsid antibodies stayed negative before and after vaccination, showing no earlier SARS-CoV-2 infection. Profiled with immunoSEQ multiplex PCR; TCRdb holds only in-frame clones, not every one. The table includes tens of thousands of clones, roughly 75% detected once. No cognate antigen is known for these TCRs. The sample was CD4+ T cells from PBMCs cultured with HCoV-OC43 spike peptides, taken before COVID-19 vaccination. The subset is: HCoV-OC43 spike overlapping peptide pool stimulation. The receptor source for this set is a human donor who received a COVID-19 vaccine.

This clone has just one count. The chain links TRBV5-1 to TRBJ1-3; TRBD1 might be the D (5 bases). The CDR3 is 15 residues long. V was pared by 4 bases and J by 0 bases, with 11 bases between. Germline assignment: CDR1 SGHRS and CDR2 YFSETQ. The CDR3 coding sequence is TGCGCCAGCAGCCGGGACTCAAACTCTGGAAACACCATATATTTT. Its protein product is CASSRDSNSGNTIYF.

This clone appeared a single time. The rearrangement links TRBV11-3 to TRBJ2-5; D is tentatively TRBD1 or TRBD2 (5 bases each). V lost 5 bases and J 5 bases, leaving 15 bases between the germline ends. The CDR3 sequence is 14 residues long. Germline CDR1 SGHNT, CDR2 YENEEA. The CDR3 loop is CASSPGGWGETQYF. As DNA, the CDR3 is TGTGCCAGCAGCCCCGGTGGTTGGGGGGAGACCCAGTACTTC.